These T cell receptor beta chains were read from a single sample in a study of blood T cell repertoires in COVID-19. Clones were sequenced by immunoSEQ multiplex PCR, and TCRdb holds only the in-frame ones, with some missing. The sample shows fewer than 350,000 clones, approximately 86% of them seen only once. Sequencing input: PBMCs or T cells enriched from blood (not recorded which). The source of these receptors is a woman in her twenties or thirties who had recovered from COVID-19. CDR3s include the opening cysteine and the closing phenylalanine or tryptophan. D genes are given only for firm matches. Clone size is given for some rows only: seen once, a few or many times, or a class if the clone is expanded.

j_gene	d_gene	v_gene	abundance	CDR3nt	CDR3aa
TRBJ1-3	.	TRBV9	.	TGTGCCAGCAGCCCCGCCCGGACAGATCGCTCTGGAAACACCATATATTTT	CASSPARTDRSGNTIYF
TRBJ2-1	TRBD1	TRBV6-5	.	TGTGCCAGCAGCACGGGACAGGAGCAGTTCTTC	CASSTGQEQFF
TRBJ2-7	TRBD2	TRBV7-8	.	TGTGCCAGCAGCTTATTTTTTGCCGGGACTAGCTTCTACGAGCAGTACTTC	CASSLFFAGTSFYEQYF
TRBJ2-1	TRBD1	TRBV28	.	TGTGCCAGCAGTTTGCCGGGACAGGGTTCTAATGAGCAGTTCTTC	CASSLPGQGSNEQFF
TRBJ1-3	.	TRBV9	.	TGTGCCAGCGGGAGAAATAGGTCTGGAAACACCATATATTTT	CASGRNRSGNTIYF
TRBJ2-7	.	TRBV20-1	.	TGCAGTGCTCTACTAAACGAGCAGTACTTC	CSALLNEQYF
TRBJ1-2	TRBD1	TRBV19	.	TGTGCCAGTAGTATCTCCCCAGGGGGCTATGGCTACACCTTC	CASSISPGGYGYTF
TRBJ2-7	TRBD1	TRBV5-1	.	TGCGCCAGCAGCCACCGGACAGGGGTACCTCGGGAGCAGTACTTC	CASSHRTGVPREQYF
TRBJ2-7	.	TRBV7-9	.	TGTGCCAGCACGGGACGAGGATCGGGGGAGCAGTACTTC	CASTGRGSGEQYF
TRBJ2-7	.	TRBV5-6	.	TGTGCCAGCAGCTTGGGGGAGCATTACGAGCAGTACTTC	CASSLGEHYEQYF
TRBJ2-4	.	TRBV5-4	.	TGTGCCAGCAGCCCCGGAGGGACCGAGGACGAGTACTTC	CASSPGGTEDEYF
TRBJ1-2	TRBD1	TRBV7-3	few	TGTGCCAGCAGCCCACAGGGGGCCGGGGGCTACACCTTC	CASSPQGAGGYTF
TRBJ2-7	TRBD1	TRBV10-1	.	TGCGCCAGCAGACACAGGGGGCGCGGGTCCTACGAGCAGTACTTC	CASRHRGRGSYEQYF
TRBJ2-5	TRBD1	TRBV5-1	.	TGCGCCAGCAGCTTCTTCGGGACAGGGGCCGAAGAGACCCAGTACTTC	CASSFFGTGAEETQYF
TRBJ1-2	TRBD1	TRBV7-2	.	TGTGCCAGCAGCTTAGCCTTGACAGGGGAGGATGGCTACACCTTC	CASSLALTGEDGYTF
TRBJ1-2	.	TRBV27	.	TGTGCCAGCAGTTTAGGAGGGACCGAAAGCTACACCTTC	CASSLGGTESYTF
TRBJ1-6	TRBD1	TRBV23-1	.	TGCGCCAGCAGTCAAGACAGGGGGCCCAATAACTATAATTCACCCCTCCACTTT	CASSQDRGPNNYNSPLHF
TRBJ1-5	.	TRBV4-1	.	TGCGCCAGCAGCCAGGGGCACCTATATCAGCCCCAGCATTTT	CASSQGHLYQPQHF